Here is one T cell receptor (beta chain) with its context. The antigen remains undetermined. This entry belongs to a study of cytomegalovirus exposure and HLA in healthy donors. Looked up from germline, CDR1 is SNHLY and CDR2 is FYNNEI. The CDR3 is 14 amino acids. Trimming cost V 3 bases and J 5 bases, with 13 bases left between them. The PCR contained 60 Vbeta and 13 Jbeta primers. In the study's own analysis: Around 10 million of the about 80 million unique TCR beta chains counted in a later analysis were shared. Clones were sequenced by immunoSEQ multiplex PCR, and TCRdb holds only the in-frame ones, with some missing. V, J and clone size were drawn from that table, and D and trimming were deduced from the DNA. Of some 110,000 clones listed, roughly 80% were seen once; the top ten hold 20% to 25%. General study results and limits: Sequencing depth across donors, presence/absence analyses assumed, was roughly uniform. HLA alleles showed associations with 16,951 TCR beta sequences in a later analysis, at a 0.05 false discovery rate.

The rearrangement uses TRBV2 and TRBJ1-1; TRBD1 might be the D (5 bases). Input material: PBMCs. The source is a man aged 25-40 years in good health and CMV-seropositive. CDR3 residues: CASSDQGYGTEAFF. CDR3 bases: TGTGCCAGCAGTGACCAGGGTTACGGGACTGAAGCTTTCTTT. Using reference TRBV2 and TRBJ1-1 for the parts outside the CDR3, the full variable domain is EPEVTQTPSHQVTQMGQEVILRCVPISNHLYFYWYRQILGQKVEFLVSFYNNEISEKSEIFDDQFSVERPDGSNFTLKIRSTKLEDSAMYFCASSDQGYGTEAFFGQGTRLTVV.